The rows below give T cell receptor beta chains drawn from one sample of a study of OX40 agonist ivuxolimab in advanced cancers. Assay used: immunoSEQ multiplex PCR; TCRdb lists only in-frame clones, some missing. The table includes nearly 50,000 clones, 80% to 90% detected once. The sequencing here drew on CD4+ or CD8+ T cells sorted from blood, taken in a trial of the OX40 agonist ivuxolimab. The receptors come from an adult with an advanced solid tumor such as melanoma, head and neck, liver or kidney cancer. The CDR3 runs from the conserved cysteine through the conserved F or W. D genes are given only for firm matches. Clone sizes are given selectively: once, few, many, or a class where the clone is expanded.

D,V,J,size,CDR3,DNA
.,TRBV6-5,TRBJ2-7,once,CASLGQTYEQYF,TGTGCCAGCTTAGGACAGACCTACGAGCAGTACTTC
.,TRBV27,TRBJ2-2,few,CASSSTGQEGNTGELFF,TGTGCCAGCAGTTCCACGGGGCAGGAGGGGAACACCGGGGAGCTGTTTTTT
TRBD2,TRBV10-2,TRBJ2-1,.,CASSEWGGEQFF,TGCGCCAGCAGTGAGTGGGGGGGTGAGCAGTTCTTC
TRBD1,TRBV2,TRBJ1-5,.,CASRQGQGSSNQPQHF,TGTGCCAGCAGACAGGGACAGGGGTCGAGCAATCAGCCCCAGCATTTT
TRBD2,TRBV7-6,TRBJ2-1,.,CASSSRTGTSGYNEQFF,TGTGCCAGCAGCTCCCGGACCGGGACTAGCGGCTACAATGAGCAGTTCTTC
.,TRBV7-6,TRBJ2-4,once,CASSLDGGIQYF,TGTGCCAGCAGCTTAGACGGGGGCATTCAGTACTTC
TRBD1,TRBV25-1,TRBJ1-3,.,CASSRQGTNTIYF,TGTGCCAGCAGTAGACAGGGAACAAACACCATATATTTT
TRBD1,TRBV19,TRBJ1-1,.,CASSIVFGTGAEAFF,TGTGCCAGTAGTATAGTCTTCGGGACAGGGGCCGAAGCTTTCTTT
.,TRBV6-5,TRBJ2-7,.,CASRPRTSFTEQYF,TGTGCCAGCAGACCGCGTACTAGTTTCACCGAGCAGTACTTC
.,TRBV30,TRBJ2-7,.,CAWSSSTYEQYF,TGTGCCTGGAGCTCCAGTACCTACGAGCAGTACTTC
.,TRBV21-1,TRBJ1-5,once,CASSKVRGFCQPQHF,TGTGCCAGCAGCAAAGTGCGAGGGTTCTGCCAGCCCCAGCATTTT
TRBD2,TRBV4-3,TRBJ2-5,once,CASSQGGVAGGPGETQYF,TGCGCCAGCAGCCAAGGGGGCGTAGCGGGAGGGCCAGGAGAGACCCAGTACTTC
TRBD1,TRBV7-9,TRBJ2-7,.,CASSGNRGREQYF,TGTGCCAGCAGCGGTAACAGGGGGCGGGAGCAGTACTTC
.,TRBV9,TRBJ2-3,.,CASSKRAGGSDTDTQYF,TGTGCCAGCAGCAAAAGAGCGGGTGGGTCAGACACAGATACGCAGTATTTT
.,TRBV7-2,TRBJ1-5,.,CASSGWSSNQPQHF,TGTGCCAGCAGCGGGTGGAGTAGCAATCAGCCCCAGCATTTT
.,TRBV18,TRBJ2-7,few,CASSPQGSYEQYF,TGTGCCAGCTCACCACAGGGGTCCTACGAGCAGTACTTC
TRBD2,TRBV11-2,TRBJ2-1,.,CASSFSTSGGYNEQFF,TGTGCCAGCAGCTTCTCTACTAGCGGGGGATACAATGAGCAGTTCTTC
.,TRBV13,TRBJ1-1,.,CASSPILGTAEAFF,TGTGCCAGCAGCCCTATATTGGGGACCGCTGAAGCTTTCTTT
.,TRBV29-1,TRBJ2-1,.,CSVFTGTVLGGQFF,TGCAGCGTTTTCACCGGGACGGTCCTGGGAGGGCAGTTCTTC
.,TRBV20-1,TRBJ1-1,.,CSASRGDEAFF,TGCAGTGCTAGTCGCGGGGACGAAGCTTTCTTT
.,TRBV19,TRBJ2-5,.,CASSPLRDHLYQETQYF,TGTGCCAGTAGTCCACTCCGGGACCATCTTTACCAAGAGACCCAGTACTTC
.,TRBV6-1,TRBJ1-1,.,CASIRGAGTEAFF,TGTGCCAGCATCCGCGGCGCGGGGACTGAAGCTTTCTTT
.,TRBV2,TRBJ2-5,.,CASKGGEQETQYF,TGTGCCAGCAAGGGGGGGGAACAAGAGACCCAGTACTTC
TRBD2,TRBV7-9,TRBJ2-7,few,CASRNSLAGGSYEQYF,TGTGCCAGCAGGAATTCTCTAGCGGGAGGATCCTACGAGCAGTACTTC
.,TRBV6-5,TRBJ1-2,.,CASSYSIKGEYYGYTF,TGTGCCAGCAGTTACTCGATCAAGGGGGAGTACTATGGCTACACCTTC
TRBD1,TRBV6-1,TRBJ1-2,.,CASMADRGMYYGYTF,TGTGCCAGCATGGCGGACAGGGGGATGTACTATGGCTACACCTTC
.,TRBV15,TRBJ1-2,.,CATSRDLGSFYGYTF,TGTGCCACCAGCAGAGATCTTGGCAGCTTCTATGGCTACACCTTC
.,TRBV5-4,TRBJ2-3,.,CASSLLGSRVGTDTQYF,TGTGCCAGCAGCCTGCTTGGGTCGCGGGTAGGCACAGATACGCAGTATTTT
.,TRBV9,TRBJ2-1,.,CASSVDRGSGNEQFF,TGTGCCAGCAGCGTAGACCGGGGTTCCGGCAATGAGCAGTTCTTC
.,TRBV6-5,TRBJ2-7,.,CASKFWLQDGEQYF,TGTGCCAGCAAGTTCTGGCTGCAAGACGGGGAGCAGTACTTC
.,TRBV2,TRBJ2-1,.,CASSEVVTMRGEQFF,TGTGCCAGCAGTGAAGTTGTGACGATGAGGGGTGAGCAGTTCTTC
.,TRBV30,TRBJ2-1,.,CAWSGVSGYNEQFF,TGTGCCTGGAGTGGGGTTAGCGGCTACAATGAGCAGTTCTTC
TRBD2,TRBV18,TRBJ2-4,.,CASSPRLAGKNIQYF,TGTGCCAGCTCACCACGCTTAGCGGGCAAAAACATTCAGTACTTC
.,TRBV7-6,TRBJ2-3,.,CASSLVFAASTDTQYF,TGTGCCAGCAGCTTAGTTTTTGCGGCGAGCACAGATACGCAGTATTTT
TRBD1,TRBV30,TRBJ2-5,once,CAWSASGGRETQYF,TGTGCCTGGAGTGCCTCAGGGGGACGGGAGACCCAGTACTTC
TRBD2,TRBV7-8,TRBJ2-7,.,CASSYGLAGLSYEQYF,TGTGCCAGCAGCTACGGACTAGCGGGACTCTCCTACGAGCAGTACTTC
.,TRBV21-1,TRBJ2-5,.,CASSKAQTGDLIETQYF,TGTGCCAGCAGCAAAGCGCAGACAGGGGACCTAATTGAGACCCAGTACTTC
.,TRBV15,TRBJ2-2,.,CATSRDPQPGTGELFF,TGTGCCACCAGCAGAGATCCACAACCGGGCACCGGGGAGCTGTTTTTT
.,TRBV5-1,TRBJ2-5,.,CASSLEGGTWETQYF,TGCGCCAGCAGCTTGGAAGGGGGGACTTGGGAGACCCAGTACTTC
.,TRBV25-1,TRBJ1-4,.,CASSEYLQKATNEKLFF,TGTGCCAGCAGTGAATACCTCCAAAAAGCAACTAATGAAAAACTGTTTTTT
TRBD2,TRBV5-1,TRBJ2-5,.,CASSLAGLASETQYF,TGCGCCAGCAGCTTGGCGGGACTAGCGTCCGAGACCCAGTACTTC
.,TRBV5-1,TRBJ2-1,.,CASSFDLSYNEQFF,TGCGCCAGCAGCTTCGATCTCTCCTACAATGAGCAGTTCTTC
.,TRBV15,TRBJ1-2,few,CATRPSLRPYGYTF,TGTGCCACCAGGCCGTCCCTCCGGCCCTATGGCTACACCTTC
TRBD2,TRBV2,TRBJ2-1,.,CASKVAGGNNEQFF,TGTGCCAGCAAGGTAGCGGGAGGTAATAATGAGCAGTTCTTC
TRBD2,TRBV19,TRBJ2-7,.,CASRTSGDSSYEQYF,TGTGCCAGCCGGACTAGCGGGGACAGCTCCTACGAGCAGTACTTC
TRBD2,TRBV5-1,TRBJ2-1,.,CASSSGTSGSLNEQFF,TGCGCCAGCAGCTCCGGGACTAGCGGGAGTCTGAATGAGCAGTTCTTC
TRBD2,TRBV19,TRBJ2-1,few,CASSQFSGLGNEQFF,TGTGCCAGTAGTCAATTTAGCGGGCTCGGCAATGAGCAGTTCTTC
TRBD1,TRBV19,TRBJ2-1,.,CASRIQGANNEQFF,TGTGCCAGTAGGATACAGGGGGCCAACAATGAGCAGTTCTTC
.,TRBV6-1,TRBJ1-1,.,CASRKMNTEAFF,TGTGCCAGCAGGAAAATGAACACTGAAGCTTTCTTT
TRBD1,TRBV5-1,TRBJ2-7,.,CASSIKDRGLSYEQYF,TGCGCCAGCAGCATAAAGGACAGGGGTCTTTCCTACGAGCAGTACTTC
.,TRBV5-1,TRBJ1-1,.,CASSSQTSNTEAFF,TGCGCCAGCAGCTCCCAGACATCGAACACTGAAGCTTTCTTT
.,TRBV6-5,TRBJ1-5,.,CASSYEVGGNQPQHF,TGTGCCAGCAGTTACGAAGTGGGTGGCAATCAGCCCCAGCATTTT
.,TRBV6-6,TRBJ2-1,.,CASSDSGNSYNEQFF,TGTGCCAGCAGTGATAGCGGTAACTCCTACAATGAGCAGTTCTTC
TRBD1,TRBV7-9,TRBJ1-2,.,CASSPQGQGDGYTF,TGTGCCAGCAGCCCACAGGGACAGGGGGATGGCTACACCTTC
.,TRBV5-1,TRBJ2-5,.,CASSVLGGSEETQYF,TGCGCCAGCAGCGTGCTCGGGGGTTCCGAAGAGACCCAGTACTTC
TRBD1,TRBV5-1,TRBJ1-6,.,CASSQITTGDNSPLHF,TGCGCCAGCAGCCAAATAACCACAGGGGACAATTCACCCCTCCACTTT
.,TRBV29-1,TRBJ2-1,.,CSVALVSNEQFF,TGCAGCGTTGCCCTAGTCAGCAATGAGCAGTTCTTC
TRBD1,TRBV29-1,TRBJ1-5,few,CSVTTGTGDQPQHF,TGCAGCGTCACAACCGGGACAGGAGATCAGCCCCAGCATTTT
TRBD2,TRBV19,TRBJ2-7,.,CASSTLAGYYSYEQYF,TGTGCCAGTAGTACGCTAGCGGGATACTACTCCTACGAGCAGTACTTC
TRBD2,TRBV5-4,TRBJ2-3,.,CASSPRGGRAPDTQYF,TGTGCCAGCAGCCCCCGGGGCGGGAGGGCCCCAGATACGCAGTATTTT